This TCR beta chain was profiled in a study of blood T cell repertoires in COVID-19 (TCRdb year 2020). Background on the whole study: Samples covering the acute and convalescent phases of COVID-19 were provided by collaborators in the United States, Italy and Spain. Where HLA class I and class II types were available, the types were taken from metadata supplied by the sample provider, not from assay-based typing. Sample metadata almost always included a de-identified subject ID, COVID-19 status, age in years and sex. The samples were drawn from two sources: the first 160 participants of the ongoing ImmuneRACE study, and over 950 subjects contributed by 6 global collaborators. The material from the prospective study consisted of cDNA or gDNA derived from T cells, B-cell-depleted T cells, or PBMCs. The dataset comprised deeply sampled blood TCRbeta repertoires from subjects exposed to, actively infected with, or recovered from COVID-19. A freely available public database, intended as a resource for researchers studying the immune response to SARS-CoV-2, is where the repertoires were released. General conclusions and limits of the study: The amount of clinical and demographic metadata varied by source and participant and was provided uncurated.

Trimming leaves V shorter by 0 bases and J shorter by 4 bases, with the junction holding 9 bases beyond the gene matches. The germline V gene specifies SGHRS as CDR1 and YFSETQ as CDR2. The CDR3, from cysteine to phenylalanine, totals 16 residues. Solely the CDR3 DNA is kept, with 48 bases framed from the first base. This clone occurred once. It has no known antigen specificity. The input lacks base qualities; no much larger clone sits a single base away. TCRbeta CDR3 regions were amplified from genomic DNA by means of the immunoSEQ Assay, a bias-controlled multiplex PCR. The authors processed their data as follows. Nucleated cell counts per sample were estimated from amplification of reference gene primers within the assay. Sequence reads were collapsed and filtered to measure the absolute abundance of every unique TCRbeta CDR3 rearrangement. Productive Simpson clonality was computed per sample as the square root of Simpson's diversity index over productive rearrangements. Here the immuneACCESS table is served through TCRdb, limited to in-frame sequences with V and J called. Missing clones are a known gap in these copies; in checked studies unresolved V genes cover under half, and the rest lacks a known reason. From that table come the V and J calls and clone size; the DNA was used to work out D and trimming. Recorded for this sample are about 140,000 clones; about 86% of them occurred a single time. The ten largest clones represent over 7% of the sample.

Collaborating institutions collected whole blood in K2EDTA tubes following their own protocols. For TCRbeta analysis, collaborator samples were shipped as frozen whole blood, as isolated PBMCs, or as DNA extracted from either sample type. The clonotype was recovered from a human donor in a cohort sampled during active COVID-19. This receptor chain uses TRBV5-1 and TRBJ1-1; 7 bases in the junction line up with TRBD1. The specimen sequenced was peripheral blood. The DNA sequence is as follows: TGCGCCAGCAGCTTGGCAGACAGGGTCCTTATCACTGAAGCTTTCTTT. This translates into CASSLADRVLITEAFF.